What follows are 12 T cell receptor beta chains derived from one specimen sequenced in a study of T cell repertoires in cytomegalovirus infection. A single record per CDR3 protein comes from TCRdb applying MiXCR to the reads. The sample lists roughly 200,000 distinct CDR3 sequences, 17% seen once, with almost 25% in the top ten. The sequenced sample was CD8+ T cells from PBMCs. The receptors come from a human donor in good health (CMV status not recorded). Some clones in this sample may be carry-over from other donors' samples.

V gene TRBV7-8 combines with J gene TRBJ2-1; D possibly corresponds to TRBD2 (5 bases). V was shortened by 2 bases and J by 6 bases, with 17 bases between the two germline ends. CDR3 length: 16 residues. Germline-derived CDR1 and CDR2 are SGHVS and FQNEAQ. The CDR3 spells CASSLKGSYLTNEQFF. In DNA, the CDR3 is TGTGCCAGCAGCTTAAAAGGGAGCTACCTAACCAATGAGCAGTTCTTC.

This chain uses TRBV7-9 with TRBJ2-5; 9 bases agree with TRBD1. CDR3 length equals 15 residues. CDR1 SEHNR and CDR2 FQNEAQ come from the germline V gene (reference sequence). V lost 5 bases, J lost 4 bases, and 8 bases stayed unmatched. The CDR3 sequence is CASSETTGGAETQYF. The CDR3 DNA reads TGTGCCAGCAGCGAGACGACAGGGGGAGCAGAGACCCAGTACTTC.

This chain joins TRBV28 and TRBJ2-7; the match to TRBD2 covers 7 bases. In germline, CDR1 is MDHEN, CDR2 SYDVKM. The CDR3 has 15 residues. The V gene end was trimmed by 7 bases and the J gene end by 1 base; junction bases not matched to a gene: 10. The CDR3, as DNA: TGTGCCAGCACTCCGACGGGGAGGGGATCCTACGAGCAGTACTTC. Residues: CASTPTGRGSYEQYF.

This sequence joins TRBV7-6 and TRBJ2-1, with 12 bases lining up with TRBD2. Germline CDR1 is SGHVS and CDR2 is FNYEAQ. The CDR3 runs 18 residues. V shed 0 bases, J shed 0 bases, and the junction held 3 bases outside the gene matches. The CDR3 protein is CASSLATSGGHSYNEQFF. CDR3 nucleotide sequence: TGTGCCAGCAGCTTAGCGACTAGCGGGGGACACTCCTACAATGAGCAGTTCTTC.

This chain connects TRBV19 to TRBJ2-5, with 13 bases lining up with TRBD2. Losses at the gene ends were 2 bases for V and 4 bases for J; bases not matched to a gene: 10. The CDR3 has 18 amino acids. Germline values: CDR1 LNHDA, CDR2 SQIVND (reference sequence). DNA of the CDR3: TGTGCCAGTAGTATAAGAGGACTAGCGGGGGCCGAAAGAGAGACCCAGTACTTC. Its protein is CASSIRGLAGAERETQYF.

This clonotype was seen a handful of times. V gene TRBV7-9 combines with J gene TRBJ1-1; D remains ambiguous. CDR1 SEHNR and CDR2 FQNEAQ come from the germline V gene (reference sequence). The CDR3 covers 12 residues. V dropped 7 bases and J dropped 1 base, with 7 bases sitting between them. CDR3 residues: CASIRENTEAFF. Written as DNA, the CDR3 is TGTGCCAGCATCCGGGAGAACACTGAAGCTTTCTTT.

A word on this clonotype: At one end, the junction sequence differs from germline, possibly due to a read error. The V and J genes are TRBV28 and TRBJ2-7; 8 nucleotides agree with TRBD1. Germline V gene data show CDR1 as MDHEN and CDR2 as SYDVKM. The CDR3 spans 14 residues. The CDR3 reads CASTARTGPYEQYF. The CDR3 coding sequence is TGTGCCAGCACCGCCCGGACAGGGCCTTACGAGCAGTACTTT. Filled out from reference TRBV28 and TRBJ2-7, the complete variable domain reads DVKVTQSSRYLVKRTGEKVFLECVQDMDHENMFWYRQDPGLGLRLIYFSYDVKMKEKGDIPEGYSVSREKKERFSLILESASTNQTSMYLCASTARTGPYEQYFGPGTRLTVT.

The CDR3 DNA reads as TGTGCCAGCAGTAAGGAGGGTTGGACTGAAGCTTTCTTT. Amino acids: CASSKEGWTEAFF. This chain uses TRBV6-2 or TRBV6-3 with TRBJ1-1; D call uncertain. Germline loops: CDR1 MNHEY, CDR2 SVGEGT. V was clipped by 5 bases and J by 5 bases, with 12 bases between them. The CDR3 covers 13 residues.

This chain links TRBV28 with TRBJ1-1; D not resolved. The CDR3 consists of 17 residues. The V end lost 1 base, the J end lost 6 bases, and 21 bases lay between the germline ends. Germline lookup yields CDR1 MDHEN and CDR2 SYDVKM. CDR3 amino acids: CASSLYARFRGHAEAFF. The CDR3 coding sequence is TGTGCCAGCAGTTTATATGCCCGGTTCCGAGGGCACGCTGAAGCTTTCTTT.

This clonotype was seen a few times. This chain connects TRBV7-9 to TRBJ2-7, with 7 bases fitting TRBD1. Germline values: CDR1 SEHNR, CDR2 FQNEAQ (reference sequence). The junction had 4 bases not matched to a gene; V was cut back by 5 bases and J by 3 bases. The CDR3 runs 13 residues. The CDR3 sequence: CASSQRGLYEQYF. Here the CDR3 DNA reads TGTGCCAGCAGCCAAAGGGGGCTCTACGAGCAGTACTTC.

V usage is TRBV7-6 and J usage is TRBJ1-1, with TRBD1 as a possible D gene (5 bases). This CDR3 comprises 13 residues. In germline, CDR1 is SGHVS, CDR2 FNYEAQ. Between the trimmed V and J ends, which lost 5 bases and 4 bases, there was a span of 11 bases. Written as DNA, the CDR3 is TGTGCCAGCAGCCTGGGACCCACCACTGAAGCTTTCTTT. Its translation is CASSLGPTTEAFF.

The chain joins TRBV11-2 to TRBJ2-1, with a weak D call TRBD1 (5 bases). CDR3 length: 15 residues. V was shortened by 5 bases and J by 0 bases, with 11 bases between the two germline ends. CDR1 is SGHAT, CDR2 FQNNGV, per germline. The CDR3 protein is CASSETGSSYNEQFF. CDR3 DNA sequence: TGTGCCAGCAGCGAAACAGGCAGCTCCTACAATGAGCAGTTCTTC.